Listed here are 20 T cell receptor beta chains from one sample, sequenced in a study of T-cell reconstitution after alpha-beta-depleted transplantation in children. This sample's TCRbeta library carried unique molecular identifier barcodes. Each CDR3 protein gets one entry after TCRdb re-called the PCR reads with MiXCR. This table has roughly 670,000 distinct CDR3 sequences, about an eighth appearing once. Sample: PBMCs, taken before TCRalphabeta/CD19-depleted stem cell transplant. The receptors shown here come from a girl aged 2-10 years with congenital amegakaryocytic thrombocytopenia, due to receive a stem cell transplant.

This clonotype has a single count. In nucleotides, the CDR3 is TGTGCCAGCAGTGTCACCGGGACAGAGGCTGAAGCTTTCTTT. Encoded protein: CASSVTGTEAEAFF. The chain has TRBV6-1 and TRBJ1-1; 7 bases match TRBD1. Trimming took 4 bases from V and 6 from J; bases not matched to a gene: 8. The germline CDR1 and CDR2 sequences are MNHNS and SASEGT. The CDR3 loop spans 14 amino acids.

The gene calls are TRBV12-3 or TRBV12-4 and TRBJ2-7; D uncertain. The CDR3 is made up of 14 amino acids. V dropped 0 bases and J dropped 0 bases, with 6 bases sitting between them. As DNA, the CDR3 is TGTGCCAGCAGTTTAGCACAGCTCTCCTACGAGCAGTACTTC. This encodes CASSLAQLSYEQYF.

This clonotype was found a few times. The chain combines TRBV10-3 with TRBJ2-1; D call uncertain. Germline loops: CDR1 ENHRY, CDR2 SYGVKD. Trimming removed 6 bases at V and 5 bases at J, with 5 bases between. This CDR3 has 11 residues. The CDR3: CAIRGNNEQFF. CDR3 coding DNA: TGTGCCATCAGGGGTAACAATGAGCAGTTCTTC.

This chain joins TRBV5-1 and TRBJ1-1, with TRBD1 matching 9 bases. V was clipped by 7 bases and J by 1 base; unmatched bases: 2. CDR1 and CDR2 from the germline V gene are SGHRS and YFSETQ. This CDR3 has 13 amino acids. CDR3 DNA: TGCGCCAGCCAGGGACAGGGGAACACTGAAGCTTTCTTT. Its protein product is CASQGQGNTEAFF.

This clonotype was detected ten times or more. The chain's CDR3 is CASSQPSSLWLDTQYF. CDR3 nucleotide sequence: TGCGCCAGCAGCCAACCCTCCTCGTTGTGGTTAGATACGCAGTATTTT. The V and J genes are TRBV4-1 and TRBJ2-3, with D uncertain. Looked up from germline, CDR1 is MGHRA and CDR2 is YSYEKL. The CDR3 totals 16 residues. Trimming pared 2 bases from V and 5 bases from J, leaving 17 bases between.

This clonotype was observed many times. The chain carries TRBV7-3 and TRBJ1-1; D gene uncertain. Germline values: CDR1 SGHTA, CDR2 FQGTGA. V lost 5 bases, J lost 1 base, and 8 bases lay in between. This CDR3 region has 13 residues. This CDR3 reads CASSKEGNTEAFF. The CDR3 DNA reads TGTGCCAGCAGCAAAGAGGGGAACACTGAAGCTTTCTTT.

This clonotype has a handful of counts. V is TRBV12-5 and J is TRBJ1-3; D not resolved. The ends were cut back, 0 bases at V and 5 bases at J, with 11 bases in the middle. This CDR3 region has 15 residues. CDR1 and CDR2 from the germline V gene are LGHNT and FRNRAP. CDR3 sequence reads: CASGLVLGGRNTIYF. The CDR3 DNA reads TGTGCTAGTGGTTTGGTACTTGGTGGTCGAAACACCATATATTTT.

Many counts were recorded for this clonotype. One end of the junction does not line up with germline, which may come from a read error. The CDR3 loop reads CASSLGSMNTEAFF. The CDR3 coding sequence is TGCGCCAGCAGCTTGGGGAGTATGAACACTGAAGCTTTCTTT. J is TRBJ1-1 and V is TRBV12-3 or TRBV12-4; no definite D call. The CDR3 has 14 amino acids.

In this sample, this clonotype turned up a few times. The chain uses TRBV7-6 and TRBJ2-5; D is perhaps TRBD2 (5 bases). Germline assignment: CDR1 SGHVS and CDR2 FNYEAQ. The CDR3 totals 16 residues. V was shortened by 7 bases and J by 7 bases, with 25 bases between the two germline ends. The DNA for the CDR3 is TGTGCCAGCACCCTCTCACAACAAGAAGCACTAGGGACCCAGTACTTC. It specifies CASTLSQQEALGTQYF.

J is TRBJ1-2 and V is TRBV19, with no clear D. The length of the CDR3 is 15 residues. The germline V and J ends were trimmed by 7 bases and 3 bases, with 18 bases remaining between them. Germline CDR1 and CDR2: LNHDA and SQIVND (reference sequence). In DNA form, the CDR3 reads TGTGCCAGTATACCAACCCCCCCGGAGTACTATGGCTACACCTTC. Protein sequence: CASIPTPPEYYGYTF.

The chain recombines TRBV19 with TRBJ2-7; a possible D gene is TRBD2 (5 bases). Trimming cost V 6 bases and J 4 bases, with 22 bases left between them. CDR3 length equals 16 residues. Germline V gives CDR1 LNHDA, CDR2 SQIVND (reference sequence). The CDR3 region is CASSLVTAGGSYEQYF. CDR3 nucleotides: TGTGCCAGTAGCCTTGTAACGGCAGGAGGATCTTACGAGCAGTACTTC.

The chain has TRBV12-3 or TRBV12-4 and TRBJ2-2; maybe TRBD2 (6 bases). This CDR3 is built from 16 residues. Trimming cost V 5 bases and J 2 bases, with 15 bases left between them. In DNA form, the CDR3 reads TGTGCCAGCAGTCCCGCGGGACTGGGAAACACCGGGGAGCTGTTTTTT. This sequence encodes CASSPAGLGNTGELFF.

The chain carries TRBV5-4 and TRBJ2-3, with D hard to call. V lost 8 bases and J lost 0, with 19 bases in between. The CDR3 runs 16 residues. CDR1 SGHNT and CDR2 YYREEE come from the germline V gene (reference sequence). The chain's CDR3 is CARENRTETSTDTQYF. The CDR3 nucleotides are TGTGCCAGAGAGAATCGGACGGAGACTAGCACAGATACGCAGTATTTT.

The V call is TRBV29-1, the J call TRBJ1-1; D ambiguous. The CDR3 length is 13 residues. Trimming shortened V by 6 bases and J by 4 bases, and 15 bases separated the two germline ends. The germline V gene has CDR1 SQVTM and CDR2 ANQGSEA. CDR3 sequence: CSVGLGVATEAFF. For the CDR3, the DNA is TGCAGCGTGGGTCTAGGAGTTGCCACTGAAGCTTTCTTT.

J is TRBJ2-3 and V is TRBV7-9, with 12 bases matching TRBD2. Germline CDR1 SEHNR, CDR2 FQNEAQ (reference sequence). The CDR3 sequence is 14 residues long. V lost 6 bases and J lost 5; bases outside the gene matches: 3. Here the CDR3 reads CASRTSGSGDTQYF. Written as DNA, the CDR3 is TGTGCCAGCAGGACTAGCGGGAGTGGAGATACGCAGTATTTT.

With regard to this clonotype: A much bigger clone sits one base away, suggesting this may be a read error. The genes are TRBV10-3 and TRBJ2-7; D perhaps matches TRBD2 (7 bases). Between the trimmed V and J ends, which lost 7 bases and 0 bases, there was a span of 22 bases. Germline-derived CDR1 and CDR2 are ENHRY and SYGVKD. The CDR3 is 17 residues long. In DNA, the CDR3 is TGTGCCATCACTGATCGCGAGCTAGCGGACAGCTCCTACGAGCAGTACTTC. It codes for CAITDRELADSSYEQYF.

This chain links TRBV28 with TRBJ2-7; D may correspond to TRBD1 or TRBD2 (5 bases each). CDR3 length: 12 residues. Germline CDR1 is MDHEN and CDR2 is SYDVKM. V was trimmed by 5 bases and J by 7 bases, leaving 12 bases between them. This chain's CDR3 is CASSPGTEEQYF. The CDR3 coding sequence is TGTGCCAGCAGTCCCGGGACGGAAGAGCAGTACTTC.

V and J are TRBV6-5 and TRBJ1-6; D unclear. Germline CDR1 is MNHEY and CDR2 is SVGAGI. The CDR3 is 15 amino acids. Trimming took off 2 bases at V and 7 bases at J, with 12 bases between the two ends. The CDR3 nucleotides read TGTGCCAGCAGTTACCGGGCAGTACTGAATTCACCCCTCCACTTT. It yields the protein CASSYRAVLNSPLHF.

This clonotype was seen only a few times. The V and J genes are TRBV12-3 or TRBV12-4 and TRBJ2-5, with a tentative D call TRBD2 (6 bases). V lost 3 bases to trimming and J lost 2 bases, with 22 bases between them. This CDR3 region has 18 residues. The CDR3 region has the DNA TGTGCCAGCAGTTTCCCCCAGCGCTGGGGACTCCAGCAAGAGACCCAGTACTTC. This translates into CASSFPQRWGLQQETQYF.

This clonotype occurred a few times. The CDR3 DNA reads TGTGCCAGCAGCTTAGTCGAAGCCGAAAGCTCCTACAATGAGCAGTTCTTC. Amino acid sequence: CASSLVEAESSYNEQFF. The chain carries TRBV7-6 and TRBJ2-1; D is undetermined. The CDR3 has 17 residues. CDR1 SGHVS and CDR2 FNYEAQ come from the germline V gene. The V gene lost 1 base and the J gene lost 0 bases, with 13 bases spanning the gap.